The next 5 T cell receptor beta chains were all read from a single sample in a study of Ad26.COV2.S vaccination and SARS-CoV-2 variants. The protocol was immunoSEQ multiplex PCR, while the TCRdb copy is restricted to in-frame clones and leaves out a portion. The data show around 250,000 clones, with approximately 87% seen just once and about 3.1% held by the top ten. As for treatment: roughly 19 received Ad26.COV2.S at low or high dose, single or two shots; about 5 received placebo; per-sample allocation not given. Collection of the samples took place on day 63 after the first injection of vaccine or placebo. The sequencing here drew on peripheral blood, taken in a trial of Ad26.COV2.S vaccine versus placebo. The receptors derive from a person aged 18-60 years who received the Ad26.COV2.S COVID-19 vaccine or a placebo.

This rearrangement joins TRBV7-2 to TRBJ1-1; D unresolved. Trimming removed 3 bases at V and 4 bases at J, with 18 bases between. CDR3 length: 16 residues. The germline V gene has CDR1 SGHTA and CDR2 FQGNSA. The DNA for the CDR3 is TGTGCCAGCAGCTTTTTGGCCAGTTTCGGGAGCACTGAAGCTTTCTTT. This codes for CASSFLASFGSTEAFF. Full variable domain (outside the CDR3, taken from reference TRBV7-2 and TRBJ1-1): GAGVSQSPSNKVTEKGKDVELRCDPISGHTALYWYRQSLGQGLEFLIYFQGNSAPDKSGLPSDRFSAERTGGSVSTLTIQRTQQEDSAVYLCASSFLASFGSTEAFFGQGTRLTVV.

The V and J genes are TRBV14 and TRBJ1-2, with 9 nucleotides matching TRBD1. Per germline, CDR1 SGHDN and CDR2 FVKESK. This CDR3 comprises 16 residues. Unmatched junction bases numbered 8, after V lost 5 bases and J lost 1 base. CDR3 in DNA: TGTGCCAGCAGCGATCGGGGACAGGGAGTTAACTATGGCTACACCTTC. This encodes CASSDRGQGVNYGYTF.

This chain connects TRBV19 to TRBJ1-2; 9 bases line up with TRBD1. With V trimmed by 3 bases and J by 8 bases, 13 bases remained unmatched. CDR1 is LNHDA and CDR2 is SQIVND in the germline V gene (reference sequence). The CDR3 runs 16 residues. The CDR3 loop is CASSIRPGQGSGGYTF. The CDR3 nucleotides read TGTGCCAGTAGTATCCGGCCGGGACAGGGAAGTGGCGGCTACACCTTC.

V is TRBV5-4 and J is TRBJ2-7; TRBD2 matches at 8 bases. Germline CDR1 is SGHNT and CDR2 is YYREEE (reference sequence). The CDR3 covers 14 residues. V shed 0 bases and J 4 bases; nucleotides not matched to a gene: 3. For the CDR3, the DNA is TGTGCCAGCAGCTTGGGCGGGGGGCGGTACGAGCAGTACTTC. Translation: CASSLGGGRYEQYF.

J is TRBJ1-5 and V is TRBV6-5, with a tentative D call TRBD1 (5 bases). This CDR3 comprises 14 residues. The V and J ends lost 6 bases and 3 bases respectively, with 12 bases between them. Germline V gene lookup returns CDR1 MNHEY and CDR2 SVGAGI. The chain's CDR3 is CASSFQGNNQPQHF. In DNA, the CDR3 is TGTGCCAGCAGCTTTCAGGGAAACAATCAGCCCCAGCATTTT.